The 29 T cell receptor beta chains below come from one sample, sequenced in a study of technical replicates of blood from a few donors. The method was immunoSEQ multiplex PCR; TCRdb's version includes in-frame clones alone and lacks a portion of them. This table has 76,000 or so clones, about 91% appearing once. Material for sequencing was T cells isolated from PBMCs. Every receptor here comes from a human donor in good health.

This clone was found a few times. The chain has TRBV18 and TRBJ1-1, with D maybe TRBD1 (6 bases). V gave up 3 bases and J gave up 5 bases, with 13 bases separating them. Germline V lookup: CDR1 KGHSH, CDR2 LQKENI. CDR3 length equals 14 residues. The CDR3 region is CASSPRQVATEAFF. The CDR3 DNA reads TGTGCCAGCTCACCTCGACAGGTGGCAACTGAAGCTTTCTTT.

This clone was counted a single time. The gene calls are TRBV5-1 and TRBJ1-2, with a weak D call TRBD1 (5 bases). Germline loops: CDR1 SGHRS, CDR2 YFSETQ. The CDR3 is 14 residues long. V lost 2 bases to trimming and J lost 6 bases, with 14 bases between them. The CDR3 bases are TGCGCCAGCAGCTTTAATCCAGGGCTGAATGGCTACACCTTC. Translating it yields CASSFNPGLNGYTF.

The chain couples TRBV30 to TRBJ1-1; 7 bases are a match to TRBD1. The CDR3 runs 15 residues. CDR1 and CDR2 (germline): GTSNPN, SVGIG (reference sequence). The CDR3, as DNA: TGTGCGCTGGGCCGGGAGGGACAGCGAAACACTGAAGCTTTCTTT. It encodes CALGREGQRNTEAFF.

The genes are TRBV7-9 and TRBJ1-1; weak D call: TRBD1 (6 bases). V was clipped by 1 base and J by 6 bases, with 15 bases between them. Germline V gene lookup returns CDR1 SEHNR and CDR2 FQNEAQ (reference sequence). CDR3 length: 15 amino acids. CDR3 coding DNA: TGTGCCAGCAGCTTAGTTCCGCGGGGGGGGCCTGAAGCTTTCTTT. This codes for CASSLVPRGGPEAFF.

This rearrangement joins TRBV29-1 to TRBJ1-3; D is possibly TRBD1 (6 bases). V lost 6 bases to trimming and J lost 2 bases, with 14 bases between them. Looked up from germline, CDR1 is SQVTM and CDR2 is ANQGSEA. CDR3 size: 14 residues. The CDR3 DNA reads TGCAGCGTGGGGTACAGGGCCCCTGGAAACACCATATATTTT. Translating it yields CSVGYRAPGNTIYF.

The rearrangement uses TRBV5-4 and TRBJ2-1, with a possible D match to TRBD1 (5 bases). There are 13 residues in the CDR3. Trimming left V 10 bases short and J 5 bases short, with 16 bases between. Germline V gives CDR1 SGHNT, CDR2 YYREEE (reference sequence). The CDR3 sequence is CAWGTGPNNEQFF. The CDR3, as DNA: TGTGCCTGGGGCACCGGGCCAAACAATGAGCAGTTCTTC.

The sample holds one count of this clone. The chain has TRBV11-2 and TRBJ2-2; D gene ambiguous. The CDR3 length is 13 residues. From germline, CDR1 is SGHAT and CDR2 FQNNGV. The germline V and J ends were trimmed by 2 bases and 3 bases, with 4 bases remaining between them. The CDR3 is CASSLIDTGELFF. The CDR3 coding sequence is TGTGCCAGCAGCTTAATCGACACCGGGGAGCTGTTTTTT.

Here the CDR3 DNA reads TGCGCCAGCAGCCAAGAGATTGAGGAAAATCAGCCCCAGCATTTT. This codes for CASSQEIEENQPQHF. This chain joins TRBV4-1 and TRBJ1-5; D gene ambiguous. Germline V CDR1 and CDR2: MGHRA, YSYEKL. The CDR3 length is 15 residues. The V end lost 0 bases, the J end lost 4 bases, and 10 bases lay between the germline ends.

This clone has a single count. The chain carries TRBV15 and TRBJ2-2; 7 bases line up with TRBD1. Per the germline V gene, CDR1 is LNHNV and CDR2 is YYDKDF (reference sequence). The J segment lost 8 bases and the V segment lost 1 base, leaving 7 bases of the junction unmatched. There are 15 residues in the CDR3. The CDR3 DNA reads TGTGCCACCAGCAGAGTTCCCGCAGGGGGTGGGGAGCTGTTTTTT. Translated, it gives CATSRVPAGGGELFF.

The V gene is TRBV29-1, the J gene TRBJ1-5; D gene unclear. V was shortened by 4 bases and J by 1 base, with 8 bases between the two germline ends. The CDR3 extends over 13 amino acids. The V gene's germline CDR1 is SQVTM and CDR2 ANQGSEA. The CDR3 DNA reads TGCAGCGTTGGAGGTACCAGCAATCAGCCCCAGCATTTT. This sequence encodes CSVGGTSNQPQHF.

This clone was picked up one time. V gene TRBV7-2 combines with J gene TRBJ2-2; D call uncertain. The V gene lost 1 base and the J gene lost 4 bases, with 7 bases spanning the gap. In germline, CDR1 is SGHTA, CDR2 FQGNSA. The CDR3 runs to 14 residues. CDR3 protein: CASSLERFTGELFF. As DNA, the CDR3 is TGTGCCAGCAGCTTAGAGAGGTTCACCGGGGAGCTGTTTTTT. Filled out from reference TRBV7-2 and TRBJ2-2, the complete variable domain reads GAGVSQSPSNKVTEKGKDVELRCDPISGHTALYWYRQSLGQGLEFLIYFQGNSAPDKSGLPSDRFSAERTGGSVSTLTIQRTQQEDSAVYLCASSLERFTGELFFGEGSRLTVL.

The CDR3: CASSNGVNTEAFF. The CDR3 DNA sequence: TGTGCCAGTAGTAACGGTGTGAACACTGAAGCTTTCTTT. This chain joins TRBV19 and TRBJ1-1; D remains ambiguous. Germline lookup yields CDR1 LNHDA and CDR2 SQIVND (reference sequence). This CDR3 spans 13 amino acids. V gave up 4 bases and J gave up 0 bases, with 6 bases separating them.

The gene calls are TRBV5-6 and TRBJ1-1; D may be TRBD1 (5 bases). There are 16 residues in the CDR3. The germline V gene encodes CDR1 SGHDT and CDR2 YYEEEE. The V end was cut by 2 bases, the J end by 1 base, with 15 bases between. Here the CDR3 DNA reads TGTGCCAGCAGCTTCCGTCAGGGCAGGGCGAACACTGAAGCTTTCTTT. Translated: CASSFRQGRANTEAFF. Complete variable domain (other parts from reference TRBV5-6 and TRBJ1-1): DAGVTQSPTHLIKTRGQQVTLRCSPKSGHDTVSWYQQALGQGPQFIFQYYEEEERQRGNFPDRFSGHQFPNYSSELNVNALLLGDSALYLCASSFRQGRANTEAFFGQGTRLTVV.

J is TRBJ2-1 and V is TRBV6-5; a weak D match, TRBD2 (5 bases). The CDR3 is 13 amino acids. The germline CDR1 and CDR2 sequences are MNHEY and SVGAGI. The V end was cut by 6 bases, the J end by 8 bases, with 14 bases between. The CDR3 loop is CASRRASSDEQFF. As DNA, the CDR3 is TGTGCCAGCAGGCGGGCTAGCTCAGATGAGCAGTTCTTC.

The rearrangement uses TRBV30 and TRBJ1-1; 7 bases are shared with TRBD1. CDR3 length: 15 residues. Germline V lookup: CDR1 GTSNPN, CDR2 SVGIG (reference sequence). The V gene end was trimmed by 1 base and the J gene end by 1 base; junction bases not matched to a gene: 6. The CDR3 DNA is TGTGCCTGGAGTGATCCGGGACAGAGGAACACTGAAGCTTTCTTT. Encoded protein: CAWSDPGQRNTEAFF.

The CDR3 sequence: CASSLGLAGGHGELFF. Written as DNA, the CDR3 is TGCGCCAGCAGCTTGGGACTAGCGGGGGGTCACGGGGAGCTGTTTTTT. The chain links TRBV5-1 to TRBJ2-2, with 13 nucleotides matching TRBD2. The germline CDR1 and CDR2 sequences are SGHRS and YFSETQ. V lost 0 bases to trimming and J lost 7 bases; unmatched junction nucleotides: 3. CDR3 length: 16 amino acids. The full variable domain, rest sourced from reference TRBV5-1 and TRBJ2-2, is KAGVTQTPRYLIKTRGQQVTLSCSPISGHRSVSWYQQTPGQGLQFLFEYFSETQRNKGNFPGRFSGRQFSNSRSEMNVSTLELGDSALYLCASSLGLAGGHGELFFGEGSRLTVL.

V gene TRBV18 combines with J gene TRBJ2-5; a weak D match, TRBD1 (6 bases). The CDR3 has 17 amino acids. V gave up 2 bases and J gave up 4 bases, with 20 bases separating them. Germline V gene sequence: CDR1 KGHSH, CDR2 LQKENI. In DNA form, the CDR3 reads TGTGCCAGCTCACCAGGCAGGGGAACAATAATTGGAGAGACCCAGTACTTC. Its protein is CASSPGRGTIIGETQYF.

The chain recombines TRBV25-1 with TRBJ1-2, with 7 bases matching TRBD1. Germline V CDR1 and CDR2: MGHDK, SYGVNS. CDR3 length: 14 residues. Trimming took 4 bases from V and 4 from J; bases not matched to a gene: 6. CDR3 coding DNA: TGTGCCAGCAGTGGGACAGGATTCGCCTATGGCTACACCTTC. It is translated as CASSGTGFAYGYTF.

The V gene is TRBV2, the J gene TRBJ1-5; 8 bases align to TRBD1. The V gene end was trimmed by 3 bases and the J gene end by 4 bases; junction bases not matched to a gene: 5. Germline CDR1 reads SNHLY; CDR2 reads FYNNEI. The CDR3 loop spans 15 amino acids. The CDR3 protein is CASSEGQAMNQPQHF. CDR3 sequence (DNA): TGTGCCAGCAGTGAGGGACAGGCAATGAATCAGCCCCAGCATTTT.

The J gene is TRBJ2-5, the V gene TRBV6-5, with D possibly TRBD1 on 6 matching bases. The CDR3 totals 13 residues. Per germline, CDR1 MNHEY and CDR2 SVGAGI. The V and J ends lost 6 bases and 1 base respectively, with 9 bases between them. The CDR3 DNA reads TGTGCCAGCAGGGACAGAAGCCAAGAGACCCAGTACTTC. Translation gives CASRDRSQETQYF.

The chain employs TRBV19 and TRBJ2-3; D not certain. Germline loops: CDR1 LNHDA, CDR2 SQIVND (reference sequence). This CDR3 is 17 amino acids long. Trimming took off 4 bases at V and 2 bases at J, with 19 bases between the two ends. The CDR3 region has the DNA TGTGCCAGTAGTAAGGCGGCTCACATTCCCCACACAGATACGCAGTATTTT. Encoded protein: CASSKAAHIPHTDTQYF.

The J gene is TRBJ1-3, the V gene TRBV6-6; 8 nucleotides match TRBD1. Germline assignment: CDR1 MNHNY and CDR2 SVGAGI (reference sequence). The CDR3 sequence is 16 residues long. V trimming: 3 bases; J trimming: 2 bases; junction bases outside the gene matches: 6. The CDR3 protein is CASSYGTGTPGNTIYF. CDR3 nucleotides: TGTGCCAGCAGTTATGGGACAGGAACCCCTGGAAACACCATATATTTT.

The rearrangement links TRBV7-9 to TRBJ1-1, with D unclear. The CDR3 sequence is 16 residues long. Deletions cut 4 bases from V and 0 bases from J, with 15 bases between. Germline CDR1 SEHNR, CDR2 FQNEAQ (reference sequence). CDR3 region: CASSSSPRHMNTEAFF. As DNA, the CDR3 is TGTGCCAGCAGCTCCAGCCCCCGACACATGAACACTGAAGCTTTCTTT.

The chain carries TRBV6-6 and TRBJ2-1, with 10 bases fitting TRBD2. From germline, CDR1 is MNHNY and CDR2 SVGAGI (reference sequence). The V gene end was trimmed by 8 bases and the J gene end by 9 bases; junction bases not matched to a gene: 10. This CDR3 has 14 residues. CDR3 in DNA: TGTGCCAGCGGGGGAAGCGGGAGGGCCGGTGAGCAGTTCTTC. Protein product: CASGGSGRAGEQFF.

The genes are TRBV6-1 and TRBJ2-7; a possible D gene is TRBD1 (6 bases). V was cut by 5 bases and J by 6 bases, with 11 bases left in between. The CDR3 has 12 amino acids. CDR1 and CDR2 (germline): MNHNS, SASEGT. The CDR3 spells CASSTGSGEQYF. The CDR3 DNA sequence: TGTGCCAGCAGTACAGGGTCGGGCGAGCAGTACTTC.

The chain joins TRBV2 to TRBJ1-5; 10 nucleotides match TRBD1. This CDR3 region has 15 residues. The V gene end was trimmed by 9 bases and the J gene end by 4 bases; junction bases not matched to a gene: 9. Germline V gene lookup returns CDR1 SNHLY and CDR2 FYNNEI. CDR3 in DNA: TGTGCCAGGGGGAGCGGGACAGGGGCGAATCAGCCCCAGCATTTT. As protein: CARGSGTGANQPQHF. The full variable domain, in which reference TRBV2 and TRBJ1-5 provide the parts outside the CDR3, is EPEVTQTPSHQVTQMGQEVILRCVPISNHLYFYWYRQILGQKVEFLVSFYNNEISEKSEIFDDQFSVERPDGSNFTLKIRSTKLEDSAMYFCARGSGTGANQPQHFGDGTRLSIL.

The V gene is TRBV11-2, the J gene TRBJ1-2; 9 positions agree with TRBD1. The CDR3 loop spans 15 amino acids. Germline CDR1 is SGHAT and CDR2 is FQNNGV. V was clipped by 4 bases and J by 0 bases; unmatched bases: 3. CDR3 sequence: CASSWDRVTNYGYTF. The CDR3 nucleotides are TGTGCCAGCAGCTGGGACAGGGTAACTAACTATGGCTACACCTTC. Based on the CDR3 plus reference TRBV11-2 and TRBJ1-2, the full variable domain is EAGVAQSPRYKIIEKRQSVAFWCNPISGHATLYWYQQILGQGPKLLIQFQNNGVVDDSQLPKDRFSAERLKGVDSTLKIQPAKLEDSAVYLCASSWDRVTNYGYTFGSGTRLTVV.

CDR3 region: CASSQGQGSTDTQYF. CDR3 nucleotide sequence: TGTGCCAGCAGCCAAGGGCAGGGGAGTACAGATACGCAGTATTTT. V and J are TRBV7-3 and TRBJ2-3, with D possibly matching TRBD1 (6 bases). CDR3 size: 15 residues. Per the germline V gene, CDR1 is SGHTA and CDR2 is FQGTGA. V dropped 5 bases and J dropped 3 bases, with 15 bases sitting between them.

The rearrangement joins TRBV5-6 to TRBJ2-5, with 9 bases matching TRBD2. Germline V CDR1 and CDR2: SGHDT, YYEEEE. The CDR3 extends over 16 amino acids. Trimming removed 0 bases from V and 5 bases from J; junction bases left unmatched: 8. CDR3 in DNA: TGTGCCAGCAGCTTGGATCCAGCGGGGGGCTCGGAGACCCAGTACTTC. Its translation: CASSLDPAGGSETQYF. Combining the CDR3 with reference TRBV5-6 and TRBJ2-5 gives the whole variable domain DAGVTQSPTHLIKTRGQQVTLRCSPKSGHDTVSWYQQALGQGPQFIFQYYEEEERQRGNFPDRFSGHQFPNYSSELNVNALLLGDSALYLCASSLDPAGGSETQYFGPGTRLLVL.